These T cell receptor beta chains were read from a single sample in a study of blood T cells in healthy people across ages. A single record per CDR3 protein comes from TCRdb applying MiXCR to the 5' RACE reads. The repertoire has approximately 1.5 million distinct CDR3 sequences, approximately 42% of them found once; the top ten carry roughly 3.7%. Material for sequencing was blood. Receptors originate from a woman aged 18 to 35 in good health. CDR3s include the opening cysteine and the closing phenylalanine or tryptophan. The D gene is left open where the match is weak. Size is stated for part of the rows, as once, few or many counts, or as a class when the clone is expanded.

j_call clone_size v_call d_call cdr3_aa cdr3_nt
TRBJ2-1 few TRBV29-1 TRBD2 CSGIAGGTLHNEQFF TGCAGCGGGATAGCGGGAGGGACTCTTCACAATGAGCAGTTCTTC
TRBJ2-3 - TRBV4-3 - CASSQFSRTASTDTQYF TGCGCCAGCAGCCAGTTCTCACGGACAGCTAGCACAGATACGCAGTATTTT
TRBJ2-7 - TRBV7-2 - CASSLRRSSSYEQYF TGTGCCAGCAGCCTTAGGCGTTCGAGCTCCTACGAGCAGTACTTC
TRBJ1-6 - TRBV7-8 - CASSSRTNSPLHF TGTGCCAGCAGCTCCCGGACCAATTCACCCCTCCACTTT
TRBJ1-2 few TRBV10-2 - CASSESPNLPYGYTF TGCGCCAGCAGTGAGTCGCCCAATCTCCCCTATGGCTACACCTTC
TRBJ2-6 few TRBV20-1 TRBD1 CSASGQGPISGANVLTF TGCAGTGCTAGCGGACAGGGTCCTATCTCTGGGGCCAACGTCCTGACTTTC
TRBJ1-5 - TRBV2 TRBD1 CASEQGVNQPQHF TGTGCCAGCGAACAGGGGGTGAATCAGCCCCAGCATTTT
TRBJ2-5 - TRBV3-1 - CASSPFGDEQYF TGTGCCAGCAGCCCCTTCGGCGATGAGCAGTACTTC
TRBJ2-6 - TRBV10-3 - CAISESFAENSGANVLTF TGTGCCATCAGTGAGTCGTTCGCGGAAAACTCTGGGGCCAACGTCCTGACTTTC
TRBJ2-4 - TRBV27 - CASSLSAGMEDIQYF TGTGCCAGCAGTTTGTCAGCAGGGATGGAGGACATTCAGTACTTC
TRBJ2-7 few TRBV10-3 TRBD1 CAISETKGTAYEQYF TGTGCCATCAGTGAAACGAAGGGGACAGCCTACGAGCAGTACTTC
TRBJ2-7 - TRBV12-3/TRBV12-4 - CASSFGPGVYEQYF TGTGCCAGCAGTTTCGGGCCTGGGGTTTACGAGCAGTACTTC